The clone carrying this T cell receptor beta chain showed up just once. Its antigen is unidentified. This sample is part of a study of T cell responses to AZD1222 COVID-19 vaccine. Study-level results: Per reports, nearly half of all spike-specific TCRs target regions that are unmutated in variants. Baseline serostatus was positive in only a handful of AZD1222 recipients.

The assay was immunoSEQ multiplex PCR, and TCRdb's table has in-frame clones only and misses some. Among approximately 150,000 clones listed, 85% to 95% were seen once. Between the trimmed V and J ends, which lost 2 bases and 0 bases, there was a span of 7 bases. The CDR3 consists of 14 residues. Germline V CDR1 and CDR2: SGHAT, FQNNGV. This clonotype originated in an adult in good health. The V gene is TRBV11-2, the J gene TRBJ1-2; D is unclear. The sequenced sample was peripheral blood, obtained on day 0 of AZD1222 vaccination. CDR3 region: CASSLYATNYGYTF. The DNA for the CDR3 is TGTGCCAGCAGCTTATATGCGACTAACTATGGCTACACCTTC.